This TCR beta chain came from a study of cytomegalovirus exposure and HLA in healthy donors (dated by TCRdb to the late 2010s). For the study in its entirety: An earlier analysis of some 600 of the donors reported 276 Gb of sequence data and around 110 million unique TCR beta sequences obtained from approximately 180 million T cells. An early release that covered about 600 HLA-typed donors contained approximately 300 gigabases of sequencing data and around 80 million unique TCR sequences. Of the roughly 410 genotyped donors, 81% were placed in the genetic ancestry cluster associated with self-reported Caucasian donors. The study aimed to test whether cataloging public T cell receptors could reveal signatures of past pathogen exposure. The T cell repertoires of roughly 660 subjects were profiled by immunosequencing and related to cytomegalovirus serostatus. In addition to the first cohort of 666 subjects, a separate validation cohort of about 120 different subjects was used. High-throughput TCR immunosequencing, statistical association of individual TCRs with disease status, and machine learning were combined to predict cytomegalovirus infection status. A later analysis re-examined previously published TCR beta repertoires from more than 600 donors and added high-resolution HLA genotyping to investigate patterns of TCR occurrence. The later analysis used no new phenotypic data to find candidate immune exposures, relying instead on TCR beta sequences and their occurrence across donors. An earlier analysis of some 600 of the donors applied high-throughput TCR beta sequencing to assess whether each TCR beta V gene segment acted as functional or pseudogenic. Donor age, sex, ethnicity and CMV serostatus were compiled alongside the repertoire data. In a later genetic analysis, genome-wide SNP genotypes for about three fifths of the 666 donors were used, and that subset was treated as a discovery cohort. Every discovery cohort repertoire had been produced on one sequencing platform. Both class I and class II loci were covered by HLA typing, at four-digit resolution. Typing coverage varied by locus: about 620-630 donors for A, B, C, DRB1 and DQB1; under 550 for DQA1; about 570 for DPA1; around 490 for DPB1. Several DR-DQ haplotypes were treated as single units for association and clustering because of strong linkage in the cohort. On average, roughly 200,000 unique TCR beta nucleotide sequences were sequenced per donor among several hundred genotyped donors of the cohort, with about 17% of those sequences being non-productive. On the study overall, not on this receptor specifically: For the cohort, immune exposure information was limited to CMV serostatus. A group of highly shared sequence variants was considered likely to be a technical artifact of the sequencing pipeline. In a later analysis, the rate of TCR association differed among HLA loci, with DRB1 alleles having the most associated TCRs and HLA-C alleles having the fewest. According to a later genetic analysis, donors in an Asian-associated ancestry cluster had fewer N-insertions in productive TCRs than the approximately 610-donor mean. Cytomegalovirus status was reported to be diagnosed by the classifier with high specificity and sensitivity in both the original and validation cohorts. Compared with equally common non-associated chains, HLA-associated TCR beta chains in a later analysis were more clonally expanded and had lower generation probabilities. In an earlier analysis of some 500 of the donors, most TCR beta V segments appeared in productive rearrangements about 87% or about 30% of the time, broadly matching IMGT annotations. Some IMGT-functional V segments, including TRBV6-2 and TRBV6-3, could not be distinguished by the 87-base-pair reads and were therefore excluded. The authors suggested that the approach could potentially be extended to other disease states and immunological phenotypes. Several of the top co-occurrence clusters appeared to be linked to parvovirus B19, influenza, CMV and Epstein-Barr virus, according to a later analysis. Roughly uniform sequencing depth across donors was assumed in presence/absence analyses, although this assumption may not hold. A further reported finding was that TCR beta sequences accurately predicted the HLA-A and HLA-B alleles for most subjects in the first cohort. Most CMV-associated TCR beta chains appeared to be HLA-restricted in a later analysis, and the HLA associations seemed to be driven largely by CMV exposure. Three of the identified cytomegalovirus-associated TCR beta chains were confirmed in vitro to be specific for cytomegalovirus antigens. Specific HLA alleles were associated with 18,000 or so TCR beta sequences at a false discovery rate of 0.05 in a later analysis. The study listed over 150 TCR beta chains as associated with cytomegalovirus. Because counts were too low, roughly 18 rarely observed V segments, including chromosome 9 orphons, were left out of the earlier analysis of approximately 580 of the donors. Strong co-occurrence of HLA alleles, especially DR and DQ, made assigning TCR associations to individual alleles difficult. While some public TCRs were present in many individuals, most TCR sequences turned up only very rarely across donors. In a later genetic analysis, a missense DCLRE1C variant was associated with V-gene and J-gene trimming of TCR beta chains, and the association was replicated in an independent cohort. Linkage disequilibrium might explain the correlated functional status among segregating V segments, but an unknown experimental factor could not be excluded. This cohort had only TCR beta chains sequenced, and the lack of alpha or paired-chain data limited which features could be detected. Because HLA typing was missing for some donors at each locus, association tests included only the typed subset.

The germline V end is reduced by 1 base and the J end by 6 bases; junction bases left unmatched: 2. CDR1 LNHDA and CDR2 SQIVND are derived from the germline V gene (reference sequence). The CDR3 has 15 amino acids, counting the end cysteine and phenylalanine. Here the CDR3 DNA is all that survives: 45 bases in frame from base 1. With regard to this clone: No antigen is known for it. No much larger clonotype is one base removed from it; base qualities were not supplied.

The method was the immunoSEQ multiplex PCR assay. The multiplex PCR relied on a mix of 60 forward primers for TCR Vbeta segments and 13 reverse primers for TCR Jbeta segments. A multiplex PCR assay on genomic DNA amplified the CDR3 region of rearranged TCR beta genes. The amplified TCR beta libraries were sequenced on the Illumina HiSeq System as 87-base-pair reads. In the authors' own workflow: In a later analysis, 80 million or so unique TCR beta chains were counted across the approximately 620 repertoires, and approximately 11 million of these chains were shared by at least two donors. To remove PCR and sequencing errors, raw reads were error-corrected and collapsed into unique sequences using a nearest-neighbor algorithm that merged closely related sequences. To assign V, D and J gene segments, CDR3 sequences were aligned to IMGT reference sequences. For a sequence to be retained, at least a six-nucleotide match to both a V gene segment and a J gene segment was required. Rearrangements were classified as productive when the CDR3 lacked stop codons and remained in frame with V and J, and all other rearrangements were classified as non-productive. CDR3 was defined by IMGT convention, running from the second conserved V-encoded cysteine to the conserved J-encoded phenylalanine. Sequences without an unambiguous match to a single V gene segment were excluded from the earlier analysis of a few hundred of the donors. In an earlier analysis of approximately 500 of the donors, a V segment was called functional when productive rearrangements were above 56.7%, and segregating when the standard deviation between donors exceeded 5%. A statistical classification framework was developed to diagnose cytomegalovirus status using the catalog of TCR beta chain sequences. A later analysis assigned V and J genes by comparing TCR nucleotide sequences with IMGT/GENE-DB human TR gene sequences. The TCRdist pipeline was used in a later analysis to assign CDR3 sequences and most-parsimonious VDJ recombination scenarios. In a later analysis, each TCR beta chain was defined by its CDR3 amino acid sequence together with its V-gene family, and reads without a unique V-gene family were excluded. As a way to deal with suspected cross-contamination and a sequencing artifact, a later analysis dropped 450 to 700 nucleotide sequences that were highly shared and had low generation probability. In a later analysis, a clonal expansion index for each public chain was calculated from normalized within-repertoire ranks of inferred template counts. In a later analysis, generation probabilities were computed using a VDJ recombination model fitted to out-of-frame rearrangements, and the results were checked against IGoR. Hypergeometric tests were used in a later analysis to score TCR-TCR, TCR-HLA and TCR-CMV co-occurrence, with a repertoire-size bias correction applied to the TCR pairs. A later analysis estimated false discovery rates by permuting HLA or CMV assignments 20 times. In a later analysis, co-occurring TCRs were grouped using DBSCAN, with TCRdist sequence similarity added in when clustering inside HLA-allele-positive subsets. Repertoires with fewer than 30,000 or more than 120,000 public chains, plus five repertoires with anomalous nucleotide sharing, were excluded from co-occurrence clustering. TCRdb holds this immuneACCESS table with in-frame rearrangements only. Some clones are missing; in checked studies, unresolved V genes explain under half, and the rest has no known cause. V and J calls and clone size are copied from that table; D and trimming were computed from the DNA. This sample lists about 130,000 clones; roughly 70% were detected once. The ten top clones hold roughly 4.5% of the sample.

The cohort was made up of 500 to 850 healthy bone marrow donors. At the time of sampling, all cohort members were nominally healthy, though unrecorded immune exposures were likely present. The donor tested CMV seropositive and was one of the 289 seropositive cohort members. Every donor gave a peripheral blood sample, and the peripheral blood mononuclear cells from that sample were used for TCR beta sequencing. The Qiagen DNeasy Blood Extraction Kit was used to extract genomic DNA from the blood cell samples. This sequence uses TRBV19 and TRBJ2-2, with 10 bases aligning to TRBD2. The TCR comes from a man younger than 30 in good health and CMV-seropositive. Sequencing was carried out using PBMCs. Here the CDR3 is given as CASSIGLAGAGELFF. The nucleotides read TGTGCCAGTAGTATAGGGCTAGCGGGGGCCGGGGAGCTGTTTTTT.